The 16 T cell receptor beta chains given below trace back to one sample, sequenced in a study of cytomegalovirus exposure and HLA in healthy donors. Libraries were prepared by immunoSEQ multiplex PCR; TCRdb keeps only in-frame clonotypes and omits some of them. The repertoire includes about 54,000 clones, roughly 89% of them detected once, and 7.5% to 10% sits in the top ten. The sequenced sample was PBMCs. The receptors come from a woman aged 18-29 years in good health and CMV-seropositive.

This clone was counted a few times. V gene TRBV11-2 combines with J gene TRBJ2-1; 7 bases map to TRBD2. The CDR3 is 13 residues long. Germline V gene sequence: CDR1 SGHAT, CDR2 FQNNGV. V lost 5 bases to trimming and J lost 8 bases; unmatched junction nucleotides: 6. The CDR3 protein is CASSVGDYYEQFF. DNA of the CDR3: TGTGCCAGCAGCGTAGGGGACTATTATGAGCAGTTCTTC.

J is TRBJ2-7 and V is TRBV28, with D unclear. The CDR3 consists of 13 residues. Germline-derived CDR1 and CDR2 are MDHEN and SYDVKM. V lost 2 bases to trimming and J lost 2 bases, with 7 bases between them. The CDR3 nucleotides are TGTGCCAGCAGTTTAGCAGGAACCTACGAGCAGTACTTC. Translated: CASSLAGTYEQYF.

Only one count was recorded for this clone. This chain links TRBV7-2 with TRBJ2-2, with no clear D. The CDR3 spans 14 residues. V gave up 0 bases and J gave up 3 bases, with 5 bases separating them. The germline gives CDR1 SGHTA, CDR2 FQGNSA. CDR3 in amino acids: CASSLAPDTGELFF. As DNA, the CDR3 is TGTGCCAGCAGCTTAGCCCCCGACACCGGGGAGCTGTTTTTT. Drawing the rest from reference TRBV7-2 and TRBJ2-2, the complete variable domain is GAGVSQSPSNKVTEKGKDVELRCDPISGHTALYWYRQSLGQGLEFLIYFQGNSAPDKSGLPSDRFSAERTGGSVSTLTIQRTQQEDSAVYLCASSLAPDTGELFFGEGSRLTVL.

The genes are TRBV5-6 and TRBJ1-1; D unclear. This CDR3 spans 15 amino acids. In germline, CDR1 is SGHDT, CDR2 YYEEEE. V was shortened by 1 base and J by 3 bases, with 13 bases between the two germline ends. CDR3 in DNA: TGTGCCAGCAGCTTGTTACGGGGTTCGGACACTGAAGCTTTCTTT. Translation gives CASSLLRGSDTEAFF.

The chain recombines TRBV7-3 with TRBJ2-3, with 12 positions matching TRBD2. After removal of 2 bases from V and 1 base from J, the junction contained 1 base not matched to a gene. The CDR3 length is 16 residues. Germline CDR1 reads SGHTA; CDR2 reads FQGTGA. The CDR3 sequence is CASSLRLAGGTDTQYF. For the CDR3, the DNA is TGTGCCAGCAGCTTACGACTAGCGGGGGGCACAGATACGCAGTATTTT.

This clone was found a few times. The chain recombines TRBV11-2 with TRBJ2-2, with a tentative D call TRBD2 (6 bases). The CDR3 sequence is 16 residues long. Germline assignment: CDR1 SGHAT and CDR2 FQNNGV. V was trimmed by 4 bases and J by 1 base, leaving 13 bases between them. CDR3 region: CASSSSMGGNTGELFF. Written as DNA, the CDR3 is TGTGCCAGCAGCTCGTCGATGGGAGGGAACACCGGGGAGCTGTTTTTT.

This CDR3 is CSVEGGEGSTDTQYF. CDR3 bases: TGCAGCGTTGAAGGGGGGGAGGGATCCACAGATACGCAGTATTTT. This chain uses TRBV29-1 with TRBJ2-3; TRBD2 aligns across 7 bases. CDR1 and CDR2 (germline): SQVTM, ANQGSEA. After removal of 1 base from V and 2 bases from J, the junction contained 6 bases not matched to a gene. The CDR3 is 15 residues long.

This chain joins TRBV6-6 and TRBJ2-2; D remains unclear. The CDR3 contains 13 residues. Looked up from germline, CDR1 is MNHNY and CDR2 is SVGAGI (reference sequence). V lost 6 bases, J lost 1 base, and 6 bases lay in between. CDR3 DNA: TGTGCCAGCAGCCCTCTGAACACCGGGGAGCTGTTTTTT. Translated, it gives CASSPLNTGELFF.

This chain links TRBV9 with TRBJ2-7; 9 bases are a match to TRBD1. The length of the CDR3 is 13 residues. The trim removed 1 base at V and 6 bases at J, leaving 2 bases unmatched. Looked up from germline, CDR1 is SGDLS and CDR2 is YYNGEE. The CDR3 region is CASSVTGGAEQYF. The CDR3 DNA is TGTGCCAGCAGCGTAACAGGGGGCGCCGAGCAGTACTTC.

The chain carries TRBV7-2 and TRBJ2-1, with TRBD2 matching over 9 bases. This CDR3 contains 15 residues. The germline gives CDR1 SGHTA, CDR2 FQGNSA. Trimming removed 5 bases from V and 10 bases from J; junction bases left unmatched: 12. CDR3 loop: CASSTTGTSSTEQFF. The CDR3 bases are TGTGCCAGCAGCACTACCGGGACTAGCTCCACGGAGCAGTTCTTC.

The V gene is TRBV6-5, the J gene TRBJ1-1; 7 bases map to TRBD1. CDR1 and CDR2 from the germline V gene are MNHEY and SVGAGI. The V gene end was trimmed by 6 bases and the J gene end by 2 bases; junction bases not matched to a gene: 3. The CDR3 totals 13 residues. CDR3: CASSTGANTEAFF. In DNA form, the CDR3 reads TGTGCCAGCAGCACAGGGGCCAACACTGAAGCTTTCTTT.

This clone was seen once. The chain carries TRBV28 and TRBJ1-2; possibly TRBD1 for D (6 bases). This CDR3 region has 14 residues. Trimming stripped 10 bases from V and 0 bases from J, with 15 bases between. The germline gives CDR1 MDHEN, CDR2 SYDVKM. CDR3 sequence reads: CATLPGHTNYGYTF. The CDR3 DNA reads TGTGCCACCTTACCGGGACACACTAACTATGGCTACACCTTC.

V gene TRBV30 combines with J gene TRBJ1-1; no clear D. With 4 bases removed from V and 5 bases from J, the gap between germline ends came to 17 bases. This CDR3 spans 14 amino acids. The germline V gene encodes CDR1 GTSNPN and CDR2 SVGIG (reference sequence). The CDR3 DNA is TGTGCCTGGAATCGCGGAGGGTGGGAAACTGAAGCTTTCTTT. Its translation is CAWNRGGWETEAFF.

The genes are TRBV7-9 and TRBJ1-1, with D possibly matching TRBD1 (5 bases). V was trimmed by 1 base and J by 4 bases, leaving 7 bases between them. Germline lookup yields CDR1 SEHNR and CDR2 FQNEAQ (reference sequence). The CDR3 length is 13 residues. For the CDR3, the DNA is TGTGCCAGCAGCTTAGGCCAGGGCACTGAAGCTTTCTTT. Amino acid sequence: CASSLGQGTEAFF.

This clone was observed a few times. The rearrangement links TRBV5-6 to TRBJ1-6; 7 bases match TRBD1. Germline trimming cut 3 bases from V and 8 bases from J; bases unmatched to any gene: 5. The germline CDR1 and CDR2 sequences are SGHDT and YYEEEE. The CDR3 totals 14 residues. The CDR3 spells CASSYITGDSPLHF. The CDR3 region has the DNA TGTGCCAGCAGCTACATCACAGGGGATTCACCCCTCCACTTT.

This rearrangement joins TRBV5-1 to TRBJ2-5; D remains ambiguous. This CDR3 contains 13 residues. V gave up 3 bases and J gave up 1 base, with 7 bases separating them. From germline, CDR1 is SGHRS and CDR2 YFSETQ. The CDR3 spells CASSSLFQETQYF. The CDR3 DNA follows: TGCGCCAGCAGCTCTCTCTTCCAAGAGACCCAGTACTTC.